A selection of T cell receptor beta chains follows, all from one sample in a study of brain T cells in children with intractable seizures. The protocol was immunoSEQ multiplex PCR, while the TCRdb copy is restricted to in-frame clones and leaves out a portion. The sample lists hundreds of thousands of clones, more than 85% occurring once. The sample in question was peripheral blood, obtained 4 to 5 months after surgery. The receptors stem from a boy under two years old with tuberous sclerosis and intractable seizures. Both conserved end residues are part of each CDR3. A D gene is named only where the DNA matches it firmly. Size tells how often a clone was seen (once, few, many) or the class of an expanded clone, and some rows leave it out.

CDR3 DNA: TGCGCCAGCAGCCCCGGAAACACCATATATTTT
CDR3 protein: CASSPGNTIYF
J gene: TRBJ1-3
V gene: TRBV5-1
D gene: -
clone size: -

CDR3 DNA: TGTGCCAGCTCACGATCGACAGGGGCAAAGGGCTCCGAGCAGTACTTC
CDR3 protein: CASSRSTGAKGSEQYF
J gene: TRBJ2-7
V gene: TRBV18
D gene: TRBD1
clone size: -

CDR3 DNA: TGTGCCAGCAGCTACCAGGGGGCGCTACTAAATGAGCAGTTCTTC
CDR3 protein: CASSYQGALLNEQFF
J gene: TRBJ2-1
V gene: TRBV5-4
D gene: TRBD1
clone size: -

CDR3 DNA: TGTGCCTGGAGTGTACTCGCGGACGACACAGATACGCAGTATTTT
CDR3 protein: CAWSVLADDTDTQYF
J gene: TRBJ2-3
V gene: TRBV30
D gene: -
clone size: once

CDR3 DNA: TGTGCCAGCAGCTTAGACTTTGAGCAGTTCTTC
CDR3 protein: CASSLDFEQFF
J gene: TRBJ2-1
V gene: TRBV7-2
D gene: -
clone size: -

CDR3 DNA: TGTGCCAGCAGTACCCCAGCGGGAGTGAAGAACGAGCAGTACTTC
CDR3 protein: CASSTPAGVKNEQYF
J gene: TRBJ2-7
V gene: TRBV6-2/TRBV6-3
D gene: TRBD2
clone size: -

CDR3 DNA: TGTGCCACCAGTGCGGCCAGGGGAGGCAATGAGCAGTTCTTC
CDR3 protein: CATSAARGGNEQFF
J gene: TRBJ2-1
V gene: TRBV24-1
D gene: -
clone size: -

CDR3 DNA: TGTGCCACCAGTAGTTCGGACACTGAAGCTTTCTTT
CDR3 protein: CATSSSDTEAFF
J gene: TRBJ1-1
V gene: TRBV24-1
D gene: -
clone size: -

CDR3 DNA: TGTGCCAGCAGTTGGCGGGACCTCCGCACAGATACGCAGTATTTT
CDR3 protein: CASSWRDLRTDTQYF
J gene: TRBJ2-3
V gene: TRBV2
D gene: -
clone size: once

CDR3 DNA: TGTGCCAGCAGCTCCAACAGGGGCAGGAAACTGTTTTTT
CDR3 protein: CASSSNRGRKLFF
J gene: TRBJ1-4
V gene: TRBV7-2
D gene: TRBD1
clone size: -

CDR3 DNA: TGCAGTGCCTTAGCAGAAGGGACCCAGTACTTC
CDR3 protein: CSALAEGTQYF
J gene: TRBJ2-5
V gene: TRBV20-1
D gene: -
clone size: -

CDR3 DNA: TGCGCCAGCAGCCAAGCTCCGGACGGGATCCATAACACTGAAGCTTTCTTT
CDR3 protein: CASSQAPDGIHNTEAFF
J gene: TRBJ1-1
V gene: TRBV4-1
D gene: -
clone size: -

CDR3 DNA: TGTGCCAGCAATGAAGGTCGTTGGAATGAGCAGTTCTTC
CDR3 protein: CASNEGRWNEQFF
J gene: TRBJ2-1
V gene: TRBV9
D gene: -
clone size: -

CDR3 DNA: TGTGCCACCAGTGTAAGTATAGGACAGGCCAACAATGAGCAGTTCTTC
CDR3 protein: CATSVSIGQANNEQFF
J gene: TRBJ2-1
V gene: TRBV24-1
D gene: TRBD1
clone size: -

CDR3 DNA: TGTGCCACCAGTGATTTGTGGAGAGGGGCCCAGTACTTC
CDR3 protein: CATSDLWRGAQYF
J gene: TRBJ2-5
V gene: TRBV24-1
D gene: -
clone size: -

CDR3 DNA: TGTGCCAGCAGTCGACGGAGTTCCAATTCACCCCTCCACTTT
CDR3 protein: CASSRRSSNSPLHF
J gene: TRBJ1-6
V gene: TRBV27
D gene: -
clone size: -

CDR3 DNA: TGTGCCAGCAGCGTAGGCGGGACAGGGAACACTGAAGCTTTCTTT
CDR3 protein: CASSVGGTGNTEAFF
J gene: TRBJ1-1
V gene: TRBV9
D gene: TRBD1
clone size: once

CDR3 DNA: TGTGCCAGCAGTGAAGCGACAGCTTCCACTGAAGCTTTCTTT
CDR3 protein: CASSEATASTEAFF
J gene: TRBJ1-1
V gene: TRBV6-1
D gene: -
clone size: -

CDR3 DNA: TGTGCCAGCAGCCGGACAGAGGAGCTGTTTTTT
CDR3 protein: CASSRTEELFF
J gene: TRBJ2-2
V gene: TRBV3-1/TRBV3-2
D gene: -
clone size: few

CDR3 DNA: TGTGCTAGTGGTTTATCAACAAACAGGGAGGGTAATGAAAAACTGTTTTTT
CDR3 protein: CASGLSTNREGNEKLFF
J gene: TRBJ1-4
V gene: TRBV12-5
D gene: -
clone size: -

CDR3 DNA: TGTGCCAGCAGCGTAACTGGTCGGACCTGGGATAACAATGAGCAGTTCTTC
CDR3 protein: CASSVTGRTWDNNEQFF
J gene: TRBJ2-1
V gene: TRBV9
D gene: -
clone size: once

CDR3 DNA: TGTGCCAGCAGCTTGGACGGAGAGCAGTACTTC
CDR3 protein: CASSLDGEQYF
J gene: TRBJ2-7
V gene: TRBV5-6
D gene: -
clone size: -

CDR3 DNA: TGTGCCACCAGCAGAGATGAGGGGGCGGGAGAGCAGTACTTC
CDR3 protein: CATSRDEGAGEQYF
J gene: TRBJ2-7
V gene: TRBV15
D gene: -
clone size: -

CDR3 DNA: TGTGCCAGCAGCTTGGTCAGACTTGCAGATACGCAGTATTTT
CDR3 protein: CASSLVRLADTQYF
J gene: TRBJ2-3
V gene: TRBV5-6
D gene: -
clone size: -

CDR3 DNA: TGTGCCAGCAGTTTGGACCCGGCGAATAGCAATCAGCCCCAGCATTTT
CDR3 protein: CASSLDPANSNQPQHF
J gene: TRBJ1-5
V gene: TRBV28
D gene: -
clone size: -

CDR3 DNA: TGTGCCAGTAGTATACTCGGCAGCCAAGCGTACAATGAGCAGTTCTTC
CDR3 protein: CASSILGSQAYNEQFF
J gene: TRBJ2-1
V gene: TRBV19
D gene: -
clone size: -

CDR3 DNA: TGCGCCAGCAGCTACGACTCCTTGGAGACCCAGTACTTC
CDR3 protein: CASSYDSLETQYF
J gene: TRBJ2-5
V gene: TRBV5-1
D gene: -
clone size: -

CDR3 DNA: TGTGCCAGCAGCTTGGCCGGAGGGTACACTGAAGCTTTCTTT
CDR3 protein: CASSLAGGYTEAFF
J gene: TRBJ1-1
V gene: TRBV5-6
D gene: -
clone size: -

CDR3 DNA: TGCGCCAGCAGTCCTAGCGGGATAGAATACAATGAGCAGTTCTTC
CDR3 protein: CASSPSGIEYNEQFF
J gene: TRBJ2-1
V gene: TRBV10-2
D gene: TRBD2
clone size: -

CDR3 DNA: TGTGCCAGCAGTTCCGGGACAGGGCCCTACGAGCAGTACTTC
CDR3 protein: CASSSGTGPYEQYF
J gene: TRBJ2-7
V gene: TRBV5-6
D gene: TRBD1
clone size: -

CDR3 DNA: TGTGCCAGCAGCTCGACTAGCGGGGGGTCAGGAGAGACCCAGTACTTC
CDR3 protein: CASSSTSGGSGETQYF
J gene: TRBJ2-5
V gene: TRBV13
D gene: TRBD2
clone size: -

CDR3 DNA: TGTGCCAGCTCACCAATACTACGGACTTCTTATGACGGTTCACCCCTCCACTTT
CDR3 protein: CASSPILRTSYDGSPLHF
J gene: TRBJ1-6
V gene: TRBV18
D gene: -
clone size: -

CDR3 DNA: TGTGCCAGCAAAGGGGGTTTAGTCACAGATACGCAGTATTTT
CDR3 protein: CASKGGLVTDTQYF
J gene: TRBJ2-3
V gene: TRBV2
D gene: -
clone size: -

CDR3 DNA: TGTGCCAGCAGCTCCCGAGGATTCATGAACACTGAAGCTTTCTTT
CDR3 protein: CASSSRGFMNTEAFF
J gene: TRBJ1-1
V gene: TRBV3-1/TRBV3-2
D gene: -
clone size: -

CDR3 DNA: TGTGCCTGCCGGCTAGCGGGTGGCAATGAGCAGTTCTTC
CDR3 protein: CACRLAGGNEQFF
J gene: TRBJ2-1
V gene: TRBV25-1
D gene: TRBD2
clone size: -

CDR3 DNA: TGTGCCAGCAGCTTAGAGACTATGGATGGCGCCTACGAGCAGTACTTC
CDR3 protein: CASSLETMDGAYEQYF
J gene: TRBJ2-7
V gene: TRBV7-9
D gene: -
clone size: few

CDR3 DNA: TGCAGCGCTCCCGGGACAGGGTCCGCATACAATCAGCCCCAGCATTTT
CDR3 protein: CSAPGTGSAYNQPQHF
J gene: TRBJ1-5
V gene: TRBV29-1
D gene: TRBD1
clone size: -

CDR3 DNA: TGTGCCAGCAGCGCCTTCCACGGACTAGCAAAAGAGACCCAGTACTTC
CDR3 protein: CASSAFHGLAKETQYF
J gene: TRBJ2-5
V gene: TRBV9
D gene: TRBD2
clone size: -

CDR3 DNA: TGCGCCAGCAGTCCATGGGACAGGGGGCTCTACGAGCAGTACTTC
CDR3 protein: CASSPWDRGLYEQYF
J gene: TRBJ2-7
V gene: TRBV5-1
D gene: TRBD1
clone size: -